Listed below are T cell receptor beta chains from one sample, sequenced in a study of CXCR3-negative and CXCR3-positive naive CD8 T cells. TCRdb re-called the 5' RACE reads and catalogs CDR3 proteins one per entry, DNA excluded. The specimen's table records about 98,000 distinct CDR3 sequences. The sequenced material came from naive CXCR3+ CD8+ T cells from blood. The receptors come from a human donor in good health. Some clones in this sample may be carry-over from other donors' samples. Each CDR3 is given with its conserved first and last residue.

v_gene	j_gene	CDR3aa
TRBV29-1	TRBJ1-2	CSVERGQVYGYTF
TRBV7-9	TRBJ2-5	CASSLGASSGGLETQYF
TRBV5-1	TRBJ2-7	CASSLEAGPSLYEQYF
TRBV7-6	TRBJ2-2	CASSSNELARIELFF
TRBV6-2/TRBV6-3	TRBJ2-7	CASSYSGQGFHEQYF
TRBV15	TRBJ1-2	CATSRGVGYTF
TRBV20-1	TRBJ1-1	CSYDRVTEAFF
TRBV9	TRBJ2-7	CASSVGQETYEQYF
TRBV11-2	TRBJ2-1	CASSLDMPGNGIHEQFF
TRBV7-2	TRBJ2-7	CASSLWWDRVDEQYF
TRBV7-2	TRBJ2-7	CASSHSEWEQYF
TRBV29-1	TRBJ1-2	CSGGDQDGYTF
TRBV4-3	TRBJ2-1	CASSPSAIYNEQFF
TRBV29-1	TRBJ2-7	CSVELTGGYPYEQYF
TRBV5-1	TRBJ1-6	CASSLPNEAPLHF
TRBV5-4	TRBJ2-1	CASTLGYSSYNEQFF
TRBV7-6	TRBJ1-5	CASSLYSGGNQPQHF
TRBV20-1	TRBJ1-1	CSALTGAIKPNTEAFF
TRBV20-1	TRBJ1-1	CSGTGGMNTEAFF
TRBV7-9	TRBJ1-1	CASSTGQANTEAFF
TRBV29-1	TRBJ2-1	CSVDRGRSSYNEQFF
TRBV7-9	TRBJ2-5	CASSFQGFQETQYF
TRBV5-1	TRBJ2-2	CASNPGQGASNTGELFF
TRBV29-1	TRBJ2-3	CSVDPETGPTDTQYF
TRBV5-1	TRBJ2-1	CASSYQAGGSYNEQFF
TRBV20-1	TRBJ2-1	CSAPGVFSYNEQFF
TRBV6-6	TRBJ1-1	CASSYDPNTEAFF
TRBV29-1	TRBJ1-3	CSVELRSSGNTIYF
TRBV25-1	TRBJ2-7	CASSFGTGEYF
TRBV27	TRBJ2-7	CASTEMVGAYEQYF
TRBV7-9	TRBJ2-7	CASTATGGGWNEQYF
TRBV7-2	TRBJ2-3	CASSSRGGTSTDTQYF
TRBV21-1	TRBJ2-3	CASSKERTAGDTDTQYF
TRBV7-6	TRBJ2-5	CASSSRDEQETQYF
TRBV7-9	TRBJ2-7	CASSLDRSSYEQYF
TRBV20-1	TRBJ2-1	CSARTRGGEYNEQFF
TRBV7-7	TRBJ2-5	CASSPRTGSGETQYF
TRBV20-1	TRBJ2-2	CSAQDRNTGELFF
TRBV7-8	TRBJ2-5	CASSLRDRRGEETQYF
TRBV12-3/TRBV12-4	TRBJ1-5	CASSPPAGRGQPQHF
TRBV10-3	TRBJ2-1	CAARKVGSGYEQFF
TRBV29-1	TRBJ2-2	CSVGGTGELFF